One T cell receptor (beta chain) is described in this entry. Its antigen is not identified. The data are from a study of T cell responses to AZD1222 COVID-19 vaccine. Findings and caveats of the study: Sampling captured repertoires only after the peak T cell response. Across spike, vaccine-associated CD4 TCRs were found, dominant at 160-218 and 743-854.

Sequencing was performed with immunoSEQ multiplex PCR; in TCRdb, only in-frame clones are kept and a portion is missing. The sample has about 160,000 clones, more than 90% seen once. Sequenced here: peripheral blood, sampled 28 days after the second AZD1222 dose. This sequence originates from an adult who received the AZD1222 COVID-19 vaccine.

The CDR3 protein is CASSSRRGTDSPLHF. Here the CDR3 DNA reads TGTGCCAGCAGCTCTAGACGGGGGACGGATTCACCCCTCCACTTT. V gene TRBV7-6 combines with J gene TRBJ1-6; D is perhaps TRBD1 (5 bases). V gave up 4 bases and J gave up 8 bases, with 15 bases separating them. The V gene's germline CDR1 is SGHVS and CDR2 FNYEAQ. The CDR3 extends over 15 amino acids.